The subject of this entry is one T cell receptor (beta chain). Germline assignment: CDR1 SEHNR and CDR2 FQNEAQ (reference sequence). This CDR3 contains 16 residues. These data come from a study of T cells expressing NK-cell markers. Overall study context: The TCR beta repertoires were obtained from sorted CD3+CD56+NKG2C+, CD3+CD56+NKG2C- and CD3+CD56-NKG2C+ T cells.

Each CDR3 protein gets one entry in TCRdb, which reprocessed the 5' RACE reads and gives no DNA. In all, the sample yields about 440,000 distinct CDR3 sequences. This clonotype was obtained from a woman between 18 and 75 years old in good health. The J gene is TRBJ2-4, the V gene TRBV7-9; TCRdb names TRBD1, which stays unverified in the absence of DNA. Input material: blood T cells: a sorted CD56 or NKG2C T cell subset, CD4+ or CD8+ T cells, or bulk PBMC T cells (not recorded which). The CDR3 reads CASSPGPVLAKNIQYF.